This record looks at one T cell receptor beta chain sequence and its context. The antigen remains undetermined. V lost 0 bases, J lost 2 bases, and 3 bases stayed unmatched. In germline, CDR1 is SGDLS, CDR2 YYNGEE. The CDR3 length is 15 residues. This sample was taken from a study of cytomegalovirus exposure and HLA in healthy donors. Generated by immunoSEQ multiplex PCR, the TCRdb table keeps only in-frame clones and is missing some. The profile covers fewer than 90,000 clones, with around 82% appearing a single time and roughly an eighth taken by the ten largest. Findings and limits, study-wide: Cytomegalovirus association was assigned to more than 150 TCR beta chains.

The chain uses TRBV9 and TRBJ2-7; 9 bases align to TRBD2. This sequence was found in a woman aged 18-35 years in good health and CMV-seropositive. Source material: PBMCs. CDR3 DNA: TGTGCCAGCAGCGTAGGCGGCGGGGGGGCCTACGAGCAGTACTTC. The encoded protein is CASSVGGGGAYEQYF. Filled out from reference TRBV9 and TRBJ2-7, the complete variable domain reads DSGVTQTPKHLITATGQRVTLRCSPRSGDLSVYWYQQSLDQGLQFLIQYYNGEERAKGNILERFSAQQFPDLHSELNLSSLELGDSALYFCASSVGGGGAYEQYFGPGTRLTVT.